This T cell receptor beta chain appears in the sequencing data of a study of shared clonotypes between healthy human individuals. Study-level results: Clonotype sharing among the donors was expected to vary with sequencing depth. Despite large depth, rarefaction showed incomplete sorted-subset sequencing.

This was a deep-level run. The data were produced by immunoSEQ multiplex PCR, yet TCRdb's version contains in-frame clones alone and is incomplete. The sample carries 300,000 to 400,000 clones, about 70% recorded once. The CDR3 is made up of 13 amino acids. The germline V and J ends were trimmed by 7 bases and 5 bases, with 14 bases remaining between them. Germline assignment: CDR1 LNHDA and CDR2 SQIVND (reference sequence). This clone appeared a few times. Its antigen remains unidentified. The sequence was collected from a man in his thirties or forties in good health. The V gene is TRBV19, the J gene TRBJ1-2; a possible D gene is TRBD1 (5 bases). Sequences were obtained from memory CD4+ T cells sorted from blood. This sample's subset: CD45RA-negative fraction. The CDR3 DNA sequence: TGTGCCAGTACCCTGGACAAGCCATATGGCTACACCTTC. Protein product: CASTLDKPYGYTF. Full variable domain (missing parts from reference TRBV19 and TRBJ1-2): DGGITQSPKYLFRKEGQNVTLSCEQNLNHDAMYWYRQDPGQGLRLIYYSQIVNDFQKGDIAEGYSVSREKKESFPLTVTSAQKNPTAFYLCASTLDKPYGYTFGSGTRLTVV.